This T cell receptor (beta chain) originates from a study of patients and donors after allogeneic stem cell transplantation. This CDR3 has 14 residues. V was pared by 4 bases and J by 4 bases, with 12 bases between. This clonotype has only a few counts. Each CDR3 protein gets one entry after TCRdb re-called the RT-PCR reads with MiXCR. The sample lists about 23,000 distinct CDR3 sequences, 29% occurring once. The chain couples TRBV12-3 or TRBV12-4 to TRBJ2-3; D remains ambiguous. The clonotype originates from a human donor who was either an allogeneic HSCT recipient or a stem cell or donor lymphocyte infusion donor (not recorded which). It is not recorded whose cells these are; they may come from a transplant donor. Sample: blood, either unsorted or a sorted T cell fraction (not recorded which). The CDR3 nucleotides read TGTGCCAGCAGTTCTGGGGTCTCAGCAGATACGCAGTATTTT. Amino acid sequence: CASSSGVSADTQYF.